A single TCR beta chain is shown here with its context. Its antigen is unidentified. The data were taken from a study of T cell responses to AZD1222 COVID-19 vaccine. The method was immunoSEQ multiplex PCR; TCRdb's version includes in-frame clones alone and lacks a portion of them. Of about 120,000 clones listed, under 95% are singletons. Points from the study as a whole: There were vaccine-associated CD4 TCRs across spike, dominant at 160-218 and 743-854.

The material was peripheral blood, obtained 28 days after the second AZD1222 dose. This receptor was taken from an adult who received the AZD1222 COVID-19 vaccine.

CDR3 loop: CASSQSGYRGLDTEAFF. DNA of the CDR3: TGCGCCAGCAGTCAATCGGGGTACAGGGGGCTCGACACTGAAGCTTTCTTT. The rearrangement uses TRBV23-1 and TRBJ1-1, with TRBD1 matching over 9 bases. TRBV23-1 belongs to the ORF category, with a function that is uncertain. J was trimmed by 3 bases and V by 0 bases; bases with no gene match: 8. The CDR3 length is 17 residues.